This T cell receptor beta chain was sequenced for a study of shared clonotypes between healthy human individuals. On the study more broadly: The study drew on a couple of women and three men aged 18 to 49 as donors. Study results and caveats: It was only blood that was sampled, and tissue repertoires likely differ.

For this clone: Antigen specificity is unknown.

Here immunoSEQ multiplex PCR was the method, and the copy in TCRdb shows in-frame clones only, minus some. The data show about 520,000 clones, roughly 80% seen once. Trimming took off 2 bases at V and 5 bases at J, with 13 bases between the two ends. This CDR3 has 15 residues. CDR1 and CDR2 (germline): SGHTA, FQGNSA. Each unsorted sample relied on about 100 million PBMCs as its source of genomic DNA. The chain uses TRBV7-2 and TRBJ2-1; possible D gene TRBD1, 5 bases. The clonotype comes from a woman aged 35 to 49 in good health. Some clones in this sample may be carry-over from other donors' samples. Sequenced material: PBMCs. In nucleotides, the CDR3 is TGTGCCAGCAGCTTACTTGGGCTAGGGGACAATGAGCAGTTCTTC. Its translation is CASSLLGLGDNEQFF. The full variable domain, its missing parts supplied by reference TRBV7-2 and TRBJ2-1, is GAGVSQSPSNKVTEKGKDVELRCDPISGHTALYWYRQSLGQGLEFLIYFQGNSAPDKSGLPSDRFSAERTGGSVSTLTIQRTQQEDSAVYLCASSLLGLGDNEQFFGPGTRLTVL.